The rows below give T cell receptor beta chains drawn from one sample of a study of blood T cells in healthy people across ages. MiXCR was run by TCRdb on the 5' RACE reads, yielding one entry per CDR3 protein. The sample has nearly 1 million distinct CDR3 sequences, roughly 51% seen once. Sequences were obtained from blood. The origin of the receptors is a woman between 55 and 75 years old in good health. CDR3s include the opening cysteine and the closing phenylalanine or tryptophan. Each record gives: V gene, clone size, CDR3 protein. Clone sizes are given selectively: once, few, many, or a class where the clone is expanded.

>TRBV7-9|.
CASSSYPGRAGAEGQYF
>TRBV6-1|.
CASSASQQPSNEKLFF
>TRBV4-1|.
CTSSSKGYQETQYF
>TRBV29-1|.
CSVGETHRGFKNIQFF
>TRBV3-1|.
CASSRTGSHNEQFF
>TRBV7-2|few
CASSSDGWETQYF
>TRBV20-1|.
CSAPVGGTDTQYF
>TRBV4-3|.
CASSQDLSSGENTGELFF
>TRBV2|.
CASSPDPPGNEQYF
>TRBV29-1|.
CSVVGREGHYNEQFF
>TRBV7-3|.
CASSLTDEGEAFF
>TRBV4-2|.
CASSQVGTSGSSSTDTQYF
>TRBV29-1|many
CSVETGGGGEQFF
>TRBV27|.
CASSLQGIPHEMKQFF
>TRBV7-2|few
CASSWGTTETQYF
>TRBV6-4|.
CASSGMVYGYTF
>TRBV7-9|few
CASSLRAGVNEQYF